The clone carrying this T cell receptor (beta chain) was observed a few times. The antigen is not known. V lost 1 base to trimming and J lost 2 bases, with 11 bases between them. Per the germline V gene, CDR1 is SGHTA and CDR2 is FQGNSA. This CDR3 has 16 residues. TCRdb redid the calling of the reads with MiXCR, one entry per CDR3 protein. The table includes about 160,000 distinct CDR3 sequences, less than 25% detected once. The data were obtained in a study of T cell repertoires in cytomegalovirus infection. Study-level background: CMV epitopes in the study were HLA-C-restricted (recently identified) and HLA-B-restricted (well studied). Public TCR beta signatures were indicative of both CMV infection and a matching HLA type.

General observations from the study: Cumulative public TCR beta family frequency identified carriers of CMV plus the relevant HLA. HLA-C-restricted CMV clonotypes gave the most frequent clonotype in two of eight donors.

The sample in question was CD8+ T cells from cultured PBMCs, obtained from culture after CMV antigen stimulation. This receptor was identified in a human donor in good health (CMV status not recorded). Some clones in this sample may be carry-over from other donors' samples. The chain recombines TRBV7-2 with TRBJ1-4; no clear D. CDR3 amino acids: CASSLVGRGTNEKLFF. Written as DNA, the CDR3 is TGTGCCAGCAGCTTAGTAGGTCGAGGGACTAATGAAAAACTGTTTTTT.